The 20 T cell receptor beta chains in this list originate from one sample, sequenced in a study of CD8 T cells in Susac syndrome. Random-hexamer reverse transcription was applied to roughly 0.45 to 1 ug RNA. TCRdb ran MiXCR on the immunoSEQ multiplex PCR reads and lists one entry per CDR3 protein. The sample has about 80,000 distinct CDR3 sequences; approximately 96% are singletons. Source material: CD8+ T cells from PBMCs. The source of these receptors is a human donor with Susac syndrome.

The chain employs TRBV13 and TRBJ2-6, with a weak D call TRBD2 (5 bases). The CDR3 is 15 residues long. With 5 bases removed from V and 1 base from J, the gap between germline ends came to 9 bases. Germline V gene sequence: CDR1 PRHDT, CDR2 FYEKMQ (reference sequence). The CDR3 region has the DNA TGTGCCAGCAGCGGGAGTATGTCTGGGGCCAACGTCCTGACTTTC. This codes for CASSGSMSGANVLTF.

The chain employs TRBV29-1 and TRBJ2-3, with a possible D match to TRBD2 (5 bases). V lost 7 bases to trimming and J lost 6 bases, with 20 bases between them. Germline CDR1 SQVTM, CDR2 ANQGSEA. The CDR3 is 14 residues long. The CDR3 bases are TGCAGCGCGATCACGGGGTCCGTGGTGGATACGCAGTATTTT. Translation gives CSAITGSVVDTQYF.

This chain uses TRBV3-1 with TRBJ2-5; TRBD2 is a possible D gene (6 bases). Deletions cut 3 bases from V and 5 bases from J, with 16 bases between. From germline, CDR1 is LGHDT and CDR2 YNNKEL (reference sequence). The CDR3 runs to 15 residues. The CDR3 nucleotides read TGTGCCAGCAGCCAGCACGGGGGAGAAGTGGAGACCCAGTACTTC. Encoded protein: CASSQHGGEVETQYF.

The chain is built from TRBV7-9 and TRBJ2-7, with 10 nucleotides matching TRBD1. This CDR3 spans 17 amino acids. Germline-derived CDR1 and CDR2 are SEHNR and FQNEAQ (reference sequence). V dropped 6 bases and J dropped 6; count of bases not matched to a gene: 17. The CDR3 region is CASRPDPPDRGLGEQYF. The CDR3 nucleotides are TGTGCCAGCAGGCCCGATCCGCCCGACAGGGGGCTCGGCGAGCAGTACTTC.

In nucleotides, the CDR3 is TGTGCCAGCAGTCCTTCAATAGCGGGGGGGCCAGTCGAGCAGTACGTC. Amino acid sequence: CASSPSIAGGPVEQYV. The V and J genes are TRBV12-3 or TRBV12-4 and TRBJ2-7; 11 bases fit TRBD2. The CDR3 has 16 residues. The trim removed 5 bases at V and 6 bases at J, leaving 12 bases unmatched.

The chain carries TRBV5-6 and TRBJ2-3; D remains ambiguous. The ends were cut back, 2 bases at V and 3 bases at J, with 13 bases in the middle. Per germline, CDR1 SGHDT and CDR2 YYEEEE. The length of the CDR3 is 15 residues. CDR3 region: CASSFEATNTDTQYF. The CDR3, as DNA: TGTGCCAGCAGCTTTGAGGCCACCAATACAGATACGCAGTATTTT.

CDR3 sequence (DNA): TGTGCCAGCAGTTCGGGACTAGCGGGAGTCGAGCAGTACTTC. Amino acids: CASSSGLAGVEQYF. V gene TRBV27 combines with J gene TRBJ2-7; 14 nucleotides line up with TRBD2. The CDR3 length is 14 residues. Germline trimming cut 4 bases from V and 6 bases from J; bases unmatched to any gene: 2. Germline V gene sequence: CDR1 MNHEY, CDR2 SMNVEV (reference sequence).

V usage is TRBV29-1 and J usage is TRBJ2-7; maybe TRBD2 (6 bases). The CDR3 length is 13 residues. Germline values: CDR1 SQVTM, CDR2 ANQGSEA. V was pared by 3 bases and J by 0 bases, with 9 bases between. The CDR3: CSVDEGGSYEQYF. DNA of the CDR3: TGCAGCGTTGACGAGGGAGGCTCCTACGAGCAGTACTTC.

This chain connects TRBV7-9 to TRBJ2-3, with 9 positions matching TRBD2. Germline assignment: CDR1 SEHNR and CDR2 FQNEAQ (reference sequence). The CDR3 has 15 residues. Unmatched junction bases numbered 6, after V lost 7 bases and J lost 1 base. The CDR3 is CASTSGLAGTDTQYF. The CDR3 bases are TGTGCCAGCACCTCGGGACTAGCTGGCACAGATACGCAGTATTTT.

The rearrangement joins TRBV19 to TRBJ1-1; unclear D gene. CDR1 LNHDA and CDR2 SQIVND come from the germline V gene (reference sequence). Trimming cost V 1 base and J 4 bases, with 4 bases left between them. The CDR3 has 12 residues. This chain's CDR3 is CASSIGVTEAFF. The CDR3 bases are TGTGCCAGTAGTATAGGGGTCACTGAAGCTTTCTTT.

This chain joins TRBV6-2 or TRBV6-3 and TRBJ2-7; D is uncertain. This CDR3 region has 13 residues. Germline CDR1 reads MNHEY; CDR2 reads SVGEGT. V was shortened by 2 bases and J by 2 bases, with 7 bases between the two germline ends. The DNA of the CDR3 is TGTGCCAGCAGTTACGTAGGTCCCTACGAGCAGTACGTC. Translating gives CASSYVGPYEQYV.

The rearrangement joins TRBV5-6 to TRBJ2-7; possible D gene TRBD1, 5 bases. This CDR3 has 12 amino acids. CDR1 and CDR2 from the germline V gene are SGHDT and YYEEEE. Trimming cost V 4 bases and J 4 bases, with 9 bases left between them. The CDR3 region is CASSPQGYEQYF. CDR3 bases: TGTGCCAGCAGCCCTCAGGGTTACGAGCAGTACTTC.

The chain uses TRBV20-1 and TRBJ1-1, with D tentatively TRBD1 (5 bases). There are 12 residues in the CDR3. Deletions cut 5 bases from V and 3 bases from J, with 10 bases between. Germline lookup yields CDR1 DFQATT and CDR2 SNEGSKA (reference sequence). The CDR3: CSAPGGYTEAFF. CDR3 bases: TGCAGTGCTCCCGGGGGTTACACTGAAGCTTTCTTT.

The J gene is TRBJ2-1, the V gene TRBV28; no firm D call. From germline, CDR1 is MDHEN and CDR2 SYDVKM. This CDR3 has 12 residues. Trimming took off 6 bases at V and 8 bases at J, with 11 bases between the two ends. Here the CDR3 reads CASSPLFDEQFF. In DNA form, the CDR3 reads TGTGCCAGCAGCCCCCTGTTCGATGAGCAGTTCTTC.

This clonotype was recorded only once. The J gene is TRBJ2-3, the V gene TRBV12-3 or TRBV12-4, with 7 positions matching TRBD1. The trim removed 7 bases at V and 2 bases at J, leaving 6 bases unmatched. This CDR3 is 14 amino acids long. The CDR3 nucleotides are TGTGCCAGCACCAGGACAGGTTACACAGATACGCAGTATTTT. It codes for CASTRTGYTDTQYF.

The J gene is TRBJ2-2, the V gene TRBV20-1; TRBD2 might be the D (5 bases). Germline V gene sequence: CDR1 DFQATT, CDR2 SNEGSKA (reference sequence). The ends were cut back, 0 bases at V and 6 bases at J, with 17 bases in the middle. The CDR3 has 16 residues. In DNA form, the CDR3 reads TGCAGTGCTAGAGATCTAGAAGCGGCAAGCGCCGGGGAGCTGTTTTTT. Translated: CSARDLEAASAGELFF.

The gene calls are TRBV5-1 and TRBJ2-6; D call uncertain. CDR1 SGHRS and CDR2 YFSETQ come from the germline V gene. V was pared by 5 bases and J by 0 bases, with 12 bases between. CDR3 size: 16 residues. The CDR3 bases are TGCGCCAGCAGATATGGTCTCGGCTCTGGGGCCAACGTCCTGACTTTC. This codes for CASRYGLGSGANVLTF.

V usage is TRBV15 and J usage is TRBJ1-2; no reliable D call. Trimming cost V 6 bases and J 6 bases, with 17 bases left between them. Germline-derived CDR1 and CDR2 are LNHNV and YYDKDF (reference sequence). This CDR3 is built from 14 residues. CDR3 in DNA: TGTGCCACCAGTCAGACCAAGTTCCTGGATGGCTACACCTTC. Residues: CATSQTKFLDGYTF.

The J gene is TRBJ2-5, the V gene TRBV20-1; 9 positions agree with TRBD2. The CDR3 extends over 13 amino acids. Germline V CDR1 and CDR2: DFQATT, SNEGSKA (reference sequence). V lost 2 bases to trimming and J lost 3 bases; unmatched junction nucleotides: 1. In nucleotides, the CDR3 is TGCAGTGCTAGACAGCGGGGGGAAGAGACCCAGTACTTC. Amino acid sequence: CSARQRGEETQYF.

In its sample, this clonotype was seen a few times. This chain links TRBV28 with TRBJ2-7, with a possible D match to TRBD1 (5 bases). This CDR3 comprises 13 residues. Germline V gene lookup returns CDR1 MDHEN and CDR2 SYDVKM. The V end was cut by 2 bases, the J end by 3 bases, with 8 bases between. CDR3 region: CASSLLQGYEQYF. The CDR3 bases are TGTGCCAGCAGTTTACTTCAGGGCTACGAGCAGTACTTC.